The rows below give T cell receptor beta chains drawn from one sample of a study of HIV-infected patients and healthy controls. TCRdb redid the calling of the 5' RACE reads with MiXCR, one entry per CDR3 protein. The repertoire includes about 18,000 distinct CDR3 sequences, roughly a fifth of them detected once, and 33% sits in the top ten. Sequenced material: CD8+ T cells from blood. All receptors derive from a human donor in good health. The conserved cysteine and the conserved F or W are not part of the CDR3 here. The order of the fields is V gene, J gene, CDR3 protein.

>TRBV18|TRBJ1-4
ASSPTGVFATNEKLF
>TRBV14|TRBJ1-1
ASSQDWGQNTEAF
>TRBV7-9|TRBJ2-1
ASSLGLAGGYNVQF
>TRBV12-3/TRBV12-4|TRBJ2-5
ASSPARDYQETQY
>TRBV20-1|TRBJ1-4
SAPQGHLNEKLF
>TRBV6-5|TRBJ1-1
ASKIQGAVTEAF
>TRBV7-9|TRBJ2-2
ASSPPQTSGRASTGELF
>TRBV10-1|TRBJ2-1
ASSEAGAHEQF
>TRBV4-1|TRBJ2-7
ASSQDWGTYEQY
>TRBV29-1|TRBJ2-3
SVEGVGAITDTQY
>TRBV14|TRBJ2-3
ASSQERRQGLDTQY
>TRBV3-1|TRBJ2-7
ASSQGVTSSYEQY
>TRBV7-9|TRBJ1-2
ASSRLKTAEGYT
>TRBV2|TRBJ1-5
ASSLWTGSNQPQH
>TRBV6-2/TRBV6-3|TRBJ1-1
ASRTGREAF
>TRBV4-3|TRBJ1-2
ASSPGQTYGYT
>TRBV19|TRBJ2-1
ASSMGSNEQF
>TRBV29-1|TRBJ2-3
SVEITRLAGFNTQY
>TRBV29-1|TRBJ2-3
SVSRTSGSTDTQY
>TRBV5-6|TRBJ1-6
ASSLYPVDSPLH
>TRBV7-3|TRBJ1-1
ASSFGVYTEAF
>TRBV6-5|TRBJ2-1
ASSYSLSGSNNEQF